The clone carrying this T cell receptor (beta chain) was counted only a few times. Antigen: not known. This sample was taken from a study of pediatric ulcerative colitis. Findings of the study overall: Ulcerative colitis patients shared more blood-rectal clones than controls. Two patients' blood samples yielded substantially fewer templates. No controls had the two rectal clonotypes shared by ulcerative colitis patients. In rectum, acute severe colitis had expanded clones and less diversity.

One to two pinch biopsies were taken from the rectum during colonoscopy. The method was immunoSEQ multiplex PCR; TCRdb's version includes in-frame clones alone and lacks a portion of them. The sample holds 30,000 to 40,000 clones, about 81% seen once. Sequenced: gut tissue. This clonotype was sampled from a boy aged 5 to 17 with mild ulcerative colitis.

In DNA form, the CDR3 reads TGTGCCTGGAGTGCGAATCCGTTGGATGAAGCTTTCTTT. Protein: CAWSANPLDEAFF. The chain recombines TRBV30 with TRBJ1-1; D remains unclear. This CDR3 is 13 amino acids long. Germline CDR1 is GTSNPN and CDR2 is SVGIG (reference sequence). Trimming shortened V by 1 base and J by 7 bases, and 13 bases separated the two germline ends.